This TCR beta chain emerged from a study of T cell responses to AZD1222 COVID-19 vaccine. Only in-frame clones appear in the TCRdb table, and some are missing; sequencing was by immunoSEQ multiplex PCR. The sample contains around 130,000 clones, about nine tenths of which appear only once. Germline CDR1 reads MDHEN; CDR2 reads SYDVKM. The V end lost 5 bases, the J end lost 9 bases, and 17 bases lay between the germline ends. This CDR3 is 14 amino acids long. Regarding the study as a whole: Spike regions recognized by vaccine-associated CD4 TCRs spanned the protein, led by 160-218 and 743-854. Only a handful of individuals given AZD1222 were seropositive at baseline. Breadth and depth of Spike-specific TCRs rose after two AZD1222 doses.

A remark on this clone: Its antigen is unknown.

J is TRBJ2-1 and V is TRBV28; TRBD2 is a possible D gene (6 bases). The sequencing here drew on peripheral blood, taken on day 0 of AZD1222 vaccination. The clonotype comes from an adult in good health. The CDR3 sequence: CASSLSGGVVEQFF. The CDR3 bases are TGTGCCAGCAGTCTGAGTGGCGGGGTAGTTGAGCAGTTCTTC.